Shown below are 2 T cell receptor beta chains from a single sample sequenced in a study of blood T cell repertoires in COVID-19 (dated by TCRdb to the early 2020s). Libraries were constructed by the immunoSEQ multiplex PCR assay. Here the immuneACCESS table is served through TCRdb, limited to in-frame sequences with V and J called. Missing clones are a known gap in these copies; in checked studies unresolved V genes cover under half, and the rest lacks a known reason. The table for this sample lists some 150,000 clones; 75% to 90% of them were counted only once. The leading ten clones occupy around 8% of the sample. The source material was peripheral blood. Every receptor here comes from a woman aged 60 to 75 with COVID-19, enrolled during active disease.

A single count supports this clone. The gene calls are TRBV15 and TRBJ2-2, with D perhaps matching TRBD1 (5 bases). Trimming took 1 base from V and 4 from J, leaving 10 bases between them. Germline assignment: CDR1 LNHNV and CDR2 YYDKDF (reference sequence). This CDR3 is built from 15 residues. The CDR3: CATSRGRQSTGELFF. The CDR3 DNA follows: TGTGCCACCAGCAGAGGAAGACAGTCCACCGGGGAGCTGTTTTTT.

The genes are TRBV3-1 (or the pseudogene TRBV3-2) and TRBJ2-3; 8 nucleotides line up with TRBD1. V trimming: 7 bases; J trimming: 4 bases; junction bases outside the gene matches: 7. The CDR3 has 14 amino acids. Looked up from germline, CDR1 is LGHDT and CDR2 is YNNKEL (reference sequence). The CDR3 spells CASTKDRESDTQYF. The CDR3 DNA reads TGTGCCAGCACCAAGGACAGGGAATCAGATACGCAGTATTTT.